This TCR beta chain was obtained from a study of blood T cell repertoires in COVID-19. Repertoires were generated with immunoSEQ multiplex PCR, while TCRdb's copy carries only in-frame clones and drops some. The sample contains 100,000 to 150,000 clones, roughly 90% of which appear only once. CDR3 length equals 15 residues. From germline, CDR1 is MDHEN and CDR2 SYDVKM. Germline trimming cut 3 bases from V and 6 bases from J; bases unmatched to any gene: 8. Sequencing was performed on peripheral blood. The chain has TRBV28 and TRBJ1-5; 7 bases are shared with TRBD1. The receptor was isolated from a man aged 65 to 79 with active COVID-19. This CDR3 is CASSFQKQGRQPQHF. Here the CDR3 DNA reads TGTGCCAGCAGTTTTCAGAAACAGGGGCGTCAGCCCCAGCATTTT.